Listed below are T cell receptor beta chains from one sample, sequenced in a study of blood T cell repertoires in COVID-19. TCRdb's copy holds only in-frame clones and misses some; the assay was immunoSEQ multiplex PCR. Of 350,000 to 400,000 clones in the sample, 70% to 90% were seen once. The specimen sequenced was peripheral blood. These TCRs come from a woman aged 25-40 years with COVID-19, enrolled during active disease. The CDR3 runs from the conserved cysteine through the conserved F or W. A D gene is named only where the DNA matches it firmly. The listing skips clone size in some rows; elsewhere it reads once, few, many or a size class.

DNA	CDR3	length	J	V	D	size
TGTGCCAGTAAAGACGCAGGGCCCTTCACCGGGGAGCTGTTTTTT	CASKDAGPFTGELFF	15	TRBJ2-2	TRBV19	.	few
TGTGCCAGCTCAGCATCGCTTGTGGGAGCCGGCACAGATACGCAGTATTTT	CASSASLVGAGTDTQYF	17	TRBJ2-3	TRBV18	.	.
TGTGCCAGCAGCTTTTTTAGCGGCTCCTACAATGAGCAGTTCTTC	CASSFFSGSYNEQFF	15	TRBJ2-1	TRBV7-6	.	few
TGTGCCAGCAGCCCTGCAGGGTACAGCTATGGCTACACCTTC	CASSPAGYSYGYTF	14	TRBJ1-2	TRBV7-2	.	.
TGTGCCAGCAACGGGGGAAGAATTGATGAAAAACTGTTTTTT	CASNGGRIDEKLFF	14	TRBJ1-4	TRBV2	.	.
TGTGCCAGCAGCTTATTGGGGGGAATGAACACTGAAGCTTTCTTT	CASSLLGGMNTEAFF	15	TRBJ1-1	TRBV7-2	.	.
TGTGCCAGCAGCCCACGCCCCACTCTAGATATGCGGCAAGAGACCCAGTACTTC	CASSPRPTLDMRQETQYF	18	TRBJ2-5	TRBV7-8	.	.
TGTGCCAGCAGTCGGCAGGACAGAATGAACACTGAAGCTTTCTTT	CASSRQDRMNTEAFF	15	TRBJ1-1	TRBV28	.	.
TGCAGCGTTGAACAGGGGGCAGGGGGAAACACCATATATTTT	CSVEQGAGGNTIYF	14	TRBJ1-3	TRBV29-1	TRBD1	.
TGTGCCAGCAGCCCGACTAGCGGGGGGGCTGTCGGGGAGCTGTTTTTT	CASSPTSGGAVGELFF	16	TRBJ2-2	TRBV7-2	TRBD2	.
TGTGCCAGCAGTGCCGGGGCAGGGGAATCACCCCTCCACTTT	CASSAGAGESPLHF	14	TRBJ1-6	TRBV28	.	.
TGTGCCAGCAGTTCACATACAGGGACCCTTGGCGAGCAGTACTTC	CASSSHTGTLGEQYF	15	TRBJ2-7	TRBV27	.	.
TGTGCCTGGACAGGGAATGGCTACACCTTC	CAWTGNGYTF	10	TRBJ1-2	TRBV30	.	once
TGTGCCTGGAGCAGCGATCCGTGGTCCTACAATGAGCAGTTCTTC	CAWSSDPWSYNEQFF	15	TRBJ2-1	TRBV30	.	.
TGTGCCAGCAGCTTTGACAGGGCCGGTAATGCTTTCTTT	CASSFDRAGNAFF	13	TRBJ1-1	TRBV2	TRBD1	.